This passage covers 11 T cell receptor beta chains from one sample sequenced in a study of blood T cell repertoires in COVID-19. Generated by immunoSEQ multiplex PCR, the TCRdb table keeps only in-frame clones and is missing some. The sample contains about 160,000 clones, about 91% of which appear only once. Material: peripheral blood. The receptors were sampled from a woman aged 55-70 years who had recovered from COVID-19.

This chain joins TRBV9 and TRBJ2-7, with D maybe TRBD1 (7 bases). The CDR3 extends over 15 amino acids. V was cut by 4 bases and J by 3 bases, with 17 bases left in between. CDR1 is SGDLS and CDR2 is YYNGEE in the germline V gene. In nucleotides, the CDR3 is TGTGCCAGCAGCCCGGGACCAGGGGGGATCTACGAGCAGTACTTC. Its protein is CASSPGPGGIYEQYF.

This chain joins TRBV28 and TRBJ1-2, with unresolved D. The germline CDR1 and CDR2 sequences are MDHEN and SYDVKM. CDR3 size: 16 residues. V lost 5 bases and J lost 1, with 17 bases in between. The CDR3 sequence is CASSPPLRRVNYGYTF. CDR3 DNA sequence: TGTGCCAGCAGTCCACCCTTGAGAAGAGTTAACTATGGCTACACCTTC.

The CDR3: CASSQITTDTQYF. In DNA, the CDR3 is TGTGCCAGCAGCCAAATAACAACAGATACGCAGTATTTT. The chain employs TRBV3-1 (or the pseudogene TRBV3-2) and TRBJ2-3; D is unresolved. Looked up from germline, CDR1 is LGHDT and CDR2 is YNNKEL (reference sequence). The ends were cut back, 2 bases at V and 3 bases at J, with 6 bases in the middle. The CDR3 is made up of 13 amino acids.

The V call is TRBV28, the J call TRBJ2-7; 12 bases match TRBD2. Germline CDR1 is MDHEN and CDR2 is SYDVKM. Trimming removed 4 bases from V and 2 bases from J; junction bases left unmatched: 3. The CDR3 covers 15 residues. CDR3 loop: CASSSSGGATYEQYF. DNA of the CDR3: TGTGCCAGCAGTTCTAGCGGGGGGGCAACCTACGAGCAGTACTTC.

The chain recombines TRBV5-8 with TRBJ2-5; possibly TRBD1 for D (6 bases). This CDR3 contains 17 residues. With 4 bases removed from V and 5 bases from J, the gap between germline ends came to 24 bases. CDR1 is SGHTS and CDR2 is YDEGEE in the germline V gene. CDR3 in amino acids: CASSRGSRGALGETQYF. The CDR3 nucleotides are TGTGCCAGCAGCCGAGGGTCCAGGGGTGCGTTGGGGGAGACCCAGTACTTC.

The chain links TRBV28 to TRBJ1-2, with 7 bases that match TRBD1. J was trimmed by 2 bases and V by 5 bases; bases with no gene match: 5. CDR3 size: 14 residues. In germline, CDR1 is MDHEN, CDR2 SYDVKM. In nucleotides, the CDR3 is TGTGCCAGCAGTACCCCGGGACAGAACTATGGCTACACCTTC. Protein sequence: CASSTPGQNYGYTF.

The chain employs TRBV7-9 and TRBJ2-7; 8 bases align to TRBD1. J lost 3 bases, V lost 5 bases, and 3 bases had no gene match. The CDR3 covers 13 residues. Germline V gives CDR1 SEHNR, CDR2 FQNEAQ (reference sequence). CDR3 in amino acids: CASSVGTGYEQYF. The CDR3, as DNA: TGTGCCAGCAGCGTAGGGACAGGCTACGAGCAGTACTTC.

V is TRBV28 and J is TRBJ1-2; TRBD1 matches at 7 bases. Germline lookup yields CDR1 MDHEN and CDR2 SYDVKM. This CDR3 has 15 residues. The J segment lost 0 bases and the V segment lost 2 bases, leaving 3 bases of the junction unmatched. The CDR3 DNA sequence: TGTGCCAGCAGTTTAGCGGGACAGTCTAACTATGGCTACACCTTC. This gives the protein CASSLAGQSNYGYTF.

CDR3 in DNA: TGTGCCAGCGTAGGGCAGGGGACCGGGGAGCTGTTTTTT. Translated, it gives CASVGQGTGELFF. The rearrangement joins TRBV2 to TRBJ2-2; the D gene is possibly TRBD1 (6 bases). This CDR3 has 13 amino acids. V was shortened by 8 bases and J by 5 bases, with 12 bases between the two germline ends. Germline CDR1 is SNHLY and CDR2 is FYNNEI.

This clone has a single count. The sample has other DNA sequences that encode this CDR3 too. The chain links TRBV24-1 to TRBJ1-2; a weak D match, TRBD1 (6 bases). V was cut by 1 base and J by 6 bases, with 8 bases left in between. The germline V gene encodes CDR1 KGHDR and CDR2 SFDVKD. CDR3 length: 13 residues. The CDR3 region has the DNA TGTGCCACCAGTGATTTTTCAGGGGATGGCTACACCTTC. It encodes CATSDFSGDGYTF.

The chain couples TRBV6-5 to TRBJ1-5; perhaps TRBD1 as D (5 bases). The length of the CDR3 is 14 residues. Germline V gene sequence: CDR1 MNHEY, CDR2 SVGAGI. With 10 bases removed from V and 3 bases from J, the gap between germline ends came to 16 bases. The CDR3 protein is CATATVTFNQPQHF. CDR3 DNA sequence: TGTGCCACTGCGACAGTTACCTTCAATCAGCCCCAGCATTTT.